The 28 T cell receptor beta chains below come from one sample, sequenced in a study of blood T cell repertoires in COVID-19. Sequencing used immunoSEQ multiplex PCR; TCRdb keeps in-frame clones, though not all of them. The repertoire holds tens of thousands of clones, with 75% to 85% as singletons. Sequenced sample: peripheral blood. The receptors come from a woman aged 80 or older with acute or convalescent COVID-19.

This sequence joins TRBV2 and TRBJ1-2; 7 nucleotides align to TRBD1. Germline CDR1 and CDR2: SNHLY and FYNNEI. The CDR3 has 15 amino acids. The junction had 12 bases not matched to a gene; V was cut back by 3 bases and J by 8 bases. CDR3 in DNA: TGTGCCAGCAGTGAGATAAGGGGGCAGGTGGACGGCTACACCTTC. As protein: CASSEIRGQVDGYTF.

CDR3 coding DNA: TGTGCCACCAGCAGGGGTCAGGGGACCCTGAACACTGAAGCTTTCTTT. Its protein is CATSRGQGTLNTEAFF. The chain recombines TRBV15 with TRBJ1-1; possible D gene TRBD1, 6 bases. The CDR3 is made up of 16 amino acids. Germline CDR1 is LNHNV and CDR2 is YYDKDF (reference sequence). V dropped 3 bases and J dropped 0 bases, with 14 bases sitting between them.

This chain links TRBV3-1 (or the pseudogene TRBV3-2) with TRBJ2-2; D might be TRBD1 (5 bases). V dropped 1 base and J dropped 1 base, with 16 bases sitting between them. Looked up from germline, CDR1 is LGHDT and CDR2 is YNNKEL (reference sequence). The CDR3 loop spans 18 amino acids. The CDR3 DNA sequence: TGTGCCAGCAGCCAAGGCCCCTCGCAGGGTGAGAACACCGGGGAGCTGTTTTTT. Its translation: CASSQGPSQGENTGELFF.

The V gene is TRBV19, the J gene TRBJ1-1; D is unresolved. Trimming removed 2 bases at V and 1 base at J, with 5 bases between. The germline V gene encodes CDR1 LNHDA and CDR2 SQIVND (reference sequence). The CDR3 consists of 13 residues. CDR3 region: CASSISWNTEAFF. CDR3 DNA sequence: TGTGCCAGTAGTATATCTTGGAACACTGAAGCTTTCTTT.

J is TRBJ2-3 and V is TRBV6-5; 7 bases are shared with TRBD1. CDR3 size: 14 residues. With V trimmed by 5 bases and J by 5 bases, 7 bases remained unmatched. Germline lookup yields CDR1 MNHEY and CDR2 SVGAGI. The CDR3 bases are TGTGCCAGCAGTCGCCGACAGGGAAAAGATACGCAGTATTTT. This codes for CASSRRQGKDTQYF.

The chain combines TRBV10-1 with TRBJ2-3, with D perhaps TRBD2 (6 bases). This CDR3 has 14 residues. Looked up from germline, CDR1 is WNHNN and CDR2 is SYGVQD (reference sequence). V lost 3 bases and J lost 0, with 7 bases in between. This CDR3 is CASSESGSTDTQYF. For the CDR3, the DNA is TGCGCCAGCAGTGAAAGCGGGAGCACAGATACGCAGTATTTT.

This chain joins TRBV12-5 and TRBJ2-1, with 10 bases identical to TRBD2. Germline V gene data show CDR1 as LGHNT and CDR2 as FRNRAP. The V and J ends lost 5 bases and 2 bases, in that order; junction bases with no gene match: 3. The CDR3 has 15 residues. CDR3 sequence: CASGPLAGAYNEQFF. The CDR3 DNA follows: TGTGCTAGTGGTCCTCTAGCGGGAGCCTACAATGAGCAGTTCTTC.

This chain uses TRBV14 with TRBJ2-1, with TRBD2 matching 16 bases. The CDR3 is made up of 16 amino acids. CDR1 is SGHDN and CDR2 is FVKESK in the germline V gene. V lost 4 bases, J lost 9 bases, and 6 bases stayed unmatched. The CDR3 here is CASSRLGTSGRGEQFF. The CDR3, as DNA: TGTGCCAGCAGCCGCCTCGGGACTAGCGGGAGGGGTGAGCAGTTCTTC. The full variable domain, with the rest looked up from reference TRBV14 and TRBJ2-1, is EAGVTQFPSHSVIEKGQTVTLRCDPISGHDNLYWYRRVMGKEIKFLLHFVKESKQDESGMPNNRFLAERTGGTYSTLKVQPAELEDSGVYFCASSRLGTSGRGEQFFGPGTRLTVL.

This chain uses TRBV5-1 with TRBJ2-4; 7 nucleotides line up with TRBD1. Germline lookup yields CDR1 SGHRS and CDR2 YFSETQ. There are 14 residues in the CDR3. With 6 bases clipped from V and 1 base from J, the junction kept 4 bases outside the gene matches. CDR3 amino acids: CASKEQGAKNIQYF. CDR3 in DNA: TGCGCCAGCAAAGAACAGGGGGCCAAAAACATTCAGTACTTC.

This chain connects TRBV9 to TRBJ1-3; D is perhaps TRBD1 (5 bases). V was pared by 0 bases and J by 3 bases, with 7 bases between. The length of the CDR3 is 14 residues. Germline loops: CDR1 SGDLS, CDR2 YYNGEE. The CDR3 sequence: CASSVGGLGNTIYF. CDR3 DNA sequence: TGTGCCAGCAGCGTAGGGGGACTTGGAAACACCATATATTTT.

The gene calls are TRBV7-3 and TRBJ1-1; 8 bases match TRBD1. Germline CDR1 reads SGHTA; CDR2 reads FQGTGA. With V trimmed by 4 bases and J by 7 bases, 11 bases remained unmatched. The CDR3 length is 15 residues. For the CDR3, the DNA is TGTGCCAGCAGCTCCCAAGGACAGGGCAGGGGTGAAGCTTTCTTT. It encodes CASSSQGQGRGEAFF.

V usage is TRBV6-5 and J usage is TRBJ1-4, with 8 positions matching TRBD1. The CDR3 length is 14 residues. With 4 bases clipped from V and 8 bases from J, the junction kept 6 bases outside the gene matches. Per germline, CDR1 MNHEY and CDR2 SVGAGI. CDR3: CASSLTGVGEKLFF. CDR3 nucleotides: TGTGCCAGCAGTTTGACAGGGGTAGGGGAAAAACTGTTTTTT.

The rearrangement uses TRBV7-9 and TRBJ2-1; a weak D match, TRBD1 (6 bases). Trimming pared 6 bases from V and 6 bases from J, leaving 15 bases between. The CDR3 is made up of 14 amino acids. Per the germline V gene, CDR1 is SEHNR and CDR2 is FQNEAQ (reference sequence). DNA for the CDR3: TGTGCCAGCAGGAAACGACAGGAGAGCAATGAGCAGTTCTTC. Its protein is CASRKRQESNEQFF.

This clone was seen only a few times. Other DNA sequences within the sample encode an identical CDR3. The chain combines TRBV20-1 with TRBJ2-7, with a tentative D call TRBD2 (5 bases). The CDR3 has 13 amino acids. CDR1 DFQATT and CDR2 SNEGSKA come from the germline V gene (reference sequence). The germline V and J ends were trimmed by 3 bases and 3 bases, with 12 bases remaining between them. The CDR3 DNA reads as TGCAGTGCTAGTTCGGGAAGGAGCTACGAGCAGTACTTC. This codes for CSASSGRSYEQYF.

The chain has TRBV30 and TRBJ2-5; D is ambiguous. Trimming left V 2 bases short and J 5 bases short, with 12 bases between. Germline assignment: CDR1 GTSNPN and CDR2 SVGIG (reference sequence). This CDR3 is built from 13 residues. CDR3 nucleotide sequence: TGTGCCTGGAGTTTTACACACGGGGAGACCCAGTACTTC. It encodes CAWSFTHGETQYF.

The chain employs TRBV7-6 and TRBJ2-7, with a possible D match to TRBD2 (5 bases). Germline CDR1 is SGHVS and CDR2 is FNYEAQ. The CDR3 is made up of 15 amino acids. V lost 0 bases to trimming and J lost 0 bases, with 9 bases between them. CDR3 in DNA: TGTGCCAGCAGCTTAGCGGCTAGCATCTCCTACGAGCAGTACTTC. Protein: CASSLAASISYEQYF.

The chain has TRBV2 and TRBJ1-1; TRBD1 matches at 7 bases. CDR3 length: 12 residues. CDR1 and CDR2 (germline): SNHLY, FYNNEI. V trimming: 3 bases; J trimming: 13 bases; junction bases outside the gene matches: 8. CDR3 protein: CASSEMTGLVFF. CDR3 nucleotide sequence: TGTGCCAGCAGTGAGATGACAGGGTTGGTTTTCTTT.

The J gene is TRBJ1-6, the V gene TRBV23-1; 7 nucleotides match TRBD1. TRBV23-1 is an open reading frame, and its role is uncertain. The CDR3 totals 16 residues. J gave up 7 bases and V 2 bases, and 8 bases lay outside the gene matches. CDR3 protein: CASSQVPGQRNSPLHF. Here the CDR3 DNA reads TGCGCCAGCAGTCAAGTTCCGGGACAGCGGAATTCACCCCTCCACTTT.

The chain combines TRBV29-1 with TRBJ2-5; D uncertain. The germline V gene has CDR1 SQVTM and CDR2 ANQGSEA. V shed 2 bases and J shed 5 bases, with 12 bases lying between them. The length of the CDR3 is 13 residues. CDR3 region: CSVEWQVTETQYF. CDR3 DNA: TGCAGCGTTGAATGGCAGGTTACGGAGACCCAGTACTTC.

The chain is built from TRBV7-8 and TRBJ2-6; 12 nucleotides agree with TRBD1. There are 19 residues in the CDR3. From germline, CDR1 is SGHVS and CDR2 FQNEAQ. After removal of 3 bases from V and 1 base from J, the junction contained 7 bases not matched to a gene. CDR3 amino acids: CASSLGPGQGASGANVLTF. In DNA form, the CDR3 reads TGTGCCAGCAGCTTGGGCCCGGGACAGGGGGCGTCTGGGGCCAACGTCCTGACTTTC.

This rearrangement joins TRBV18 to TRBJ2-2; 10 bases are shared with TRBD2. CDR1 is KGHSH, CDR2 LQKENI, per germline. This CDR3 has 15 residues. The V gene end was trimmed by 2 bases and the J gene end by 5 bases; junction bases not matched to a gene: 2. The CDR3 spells CASSPVAGGTGELFF. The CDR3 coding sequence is TGTGCCAGCTCACCAGTAGCGGGAGGAACCGGGGAGCTGTTTTTT.

The CDR3 DNA is TGTGCCAGCAGCTTCCAGCGGACAGGGGGCAGGGAGACCCAGTACTTC. Translating gives CASSFQRTGGRETQYF. The rearrangement links TRBV11-2 to TRBJ2-5, with 11 bases identical to TRBD1. This CDR3 comprises 16 residues. Germline V gives CDR1 SGHAT, CDR2 FQNNGV. V shed 3 bases, J shed 5 bases, and the junction held 8 bases outside the gene matches.

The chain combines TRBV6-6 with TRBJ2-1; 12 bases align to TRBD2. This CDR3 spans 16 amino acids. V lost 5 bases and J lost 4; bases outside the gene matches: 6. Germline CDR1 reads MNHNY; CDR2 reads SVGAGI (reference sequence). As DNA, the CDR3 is TGTGCCAGCAGTAAAACTAGCGGGAGGACTTACAATGAGCAGTTCTTC. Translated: CASSKTSGRTYNEQFF.

In nucleotides, the CDR3 is TGTGCCACCAGGGACAACTACTACAATGAGCAGTTCTTC. Its protein is CATRDNYYNEQFF. The chain links TRBV15 to TRBJ2-1; maybe TRBD1 (5 bases). Germline values: CDR1 LNHNV, CDR2 YYDKDF (reference sequence). This CDR3 comprises 13 residues. The V end lost 6 bases, the J end lost 3 bases, and 9 bases lay between the germline ends.

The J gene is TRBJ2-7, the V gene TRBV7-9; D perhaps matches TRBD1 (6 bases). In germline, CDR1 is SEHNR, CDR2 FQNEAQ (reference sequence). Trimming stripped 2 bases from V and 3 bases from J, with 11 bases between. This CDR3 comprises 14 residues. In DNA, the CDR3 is TGTGCCAGCAGCTTAATTCAGGGGAGCTACGAGCAGTACTTC. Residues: CASSLIQGSYEQYF.

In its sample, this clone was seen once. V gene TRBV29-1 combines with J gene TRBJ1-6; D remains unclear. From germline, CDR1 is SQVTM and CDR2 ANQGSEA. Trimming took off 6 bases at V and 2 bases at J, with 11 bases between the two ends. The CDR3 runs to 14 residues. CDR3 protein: CSVRTDTYNSPLHF. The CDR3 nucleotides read TGCAGCGTCCGGACTGATACCTATAATTCACCCCTCCACTTT. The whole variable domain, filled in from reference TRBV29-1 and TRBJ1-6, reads SAVISQKPSRDICQRGTSLTIQCQVDSQVTMMFWYRQQPGQSLTLIATANQGSEATYESGFVIDKFPISRPNLTFSTLTVSNMSPEDSSIYLCSVRTDTYNSPLHFGNGTRLTVT.

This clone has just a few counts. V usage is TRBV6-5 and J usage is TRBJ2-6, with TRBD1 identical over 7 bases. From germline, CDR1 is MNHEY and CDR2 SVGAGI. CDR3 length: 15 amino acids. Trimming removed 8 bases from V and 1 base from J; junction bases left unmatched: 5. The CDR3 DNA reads TGTGCCAGCTTACCAGGGGGTTCTGGGGCCAACGTCCTGACTTTC. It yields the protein CASLPGGSGANVLTF.

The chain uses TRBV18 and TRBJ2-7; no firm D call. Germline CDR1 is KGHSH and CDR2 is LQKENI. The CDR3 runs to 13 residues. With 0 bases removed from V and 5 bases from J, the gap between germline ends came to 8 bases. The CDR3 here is CASSPPALDEQYF. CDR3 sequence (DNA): TGTGCCAGCTCACCACCTGCCTTAGACGAGCAGTACTTC.